Below, 4 T cell receptor beta chains from the same sample are listed, as sequenced in a study of high-grade serous ovarian cancer treatment subgroups. Tumor tissue was taken before any definitive surgery or chemotherapy was given. Sequencing used immunoSEQ multiplex PCR; TCRdb keeps in-frame clones, though not all of them. The table includes roughly 2,500 clones, under 85% detected once. Sequencing was done on a sample of tumor tissue. The source of these receptors is a human donor with high-grade serous ovarian cancer.

This clone was observed a few times. The chain joins TRBV20-1 to TRBJ1-5, with D unclear. Per germline, CDR1 DFQATT and CDR2 SNEGSKA (reference sequence). This CDR3 contains 9 residues. Here the CDR3 reads CSAGQPQHF. CDR3 coding DNA: TGCAGCGCTGGTCAGCCCCAGCATTTT.

The chain links TRBV6-1 to TRBJ1-2; the match to TRBD1 covers 8 bases. The germline V gene has CDR1 MNHNS and CDR2 SASEGT. The CDR3 has 13 amino acids. Trimming cost V 10 bases and J 2 bases; bases outside gene matches: 6. The CDR3 DNA follows: TGTGCCACCCTCCGGACAGGGAACTATGGCTACACCTTC. Its protein is CATLRTGNYGYTF.

The CDR3 DNA reads as TGTGCCAGCAGCTTAGGGGGGTTGAACACTGAAGCTTTCTTT. It specifies CASSLGGLNTEAFF. The J gene is TRBJ1-1, the V gene TRBV5-4; possible D gene TRBD1, 6 bases. CDR1 and CDR2 (germline): SGHNT, YYREEE (reference sequence). V dropped 2 bases and J dropped 0 bases, with 8 bases sitting between them. The CDR3 totals 14 residues.

CDR3 in amino acids: CASSPGRLNQPQHF. CDR3 nucleotide sequence: TGTGCCAGCAGCCCAGGACGGCTCAATCAGCCCCAGCATTTT. This chain connects TRBV5-8 to TRBJ1-5; D not resolved. The V and J ends lost 4 bases and 3 bases respectively, with 11 bases between them. The CDR3 spans 14 residues. Germline V lookup: CDR1 SGHTS, CDR2 YDEGEE.